This T cell receptor (beta chain) was observed in a study of CD8+ T cells in alopecia areata. General observations from the study: Normal scalp showed lower clonality than lesional scalp, especially alopecia totalis/universalis.

Turning to this clone: The antigen is undetermined.

Extracted RNA was reverse transcribed, and the resulting cDNA served as sequencing template. Sequenced by immunoSEQ multiplex PCR; TCRdb stores in-frame clones only, minus some. Of over 150,000 clones in the sample, just under 60% were seen once. The material was CD4+ T cells sorted from blood, obtained at week 0. The receptor was derived from a human donor with alopecia areata.

In nucleotides, the CDR3 is TGTGCCAGCATGCGTAGGGCAGGACCCTACTCTGGAAACACCATATATTTT. This encodes CASMRRAGPYSGNTIYF. The chain employs TRBV2 and TRBJ1-3; D gene uncertain. Germline-derived CDR1 and CDR2 are SNHLY and FYNNEI. Between the trimmed V and J ends, which lost 7 bases and 0 bases, there was a span of 19 bases. The CDR3 is made up of 17 amino acids.